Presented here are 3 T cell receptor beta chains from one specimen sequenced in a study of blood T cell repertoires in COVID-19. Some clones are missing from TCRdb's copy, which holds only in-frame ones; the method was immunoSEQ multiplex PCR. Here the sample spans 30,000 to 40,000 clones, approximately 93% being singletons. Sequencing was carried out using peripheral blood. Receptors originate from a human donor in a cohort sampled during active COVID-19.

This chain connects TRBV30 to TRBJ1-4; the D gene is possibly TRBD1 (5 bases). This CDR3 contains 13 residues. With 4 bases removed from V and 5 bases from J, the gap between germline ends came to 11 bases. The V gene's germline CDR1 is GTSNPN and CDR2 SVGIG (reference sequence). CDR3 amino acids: CAWKGAGNEKLFF. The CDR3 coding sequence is TGTGCCTGGAAAGGGGCAGGGAATGAAAAACTGTTTTTT.

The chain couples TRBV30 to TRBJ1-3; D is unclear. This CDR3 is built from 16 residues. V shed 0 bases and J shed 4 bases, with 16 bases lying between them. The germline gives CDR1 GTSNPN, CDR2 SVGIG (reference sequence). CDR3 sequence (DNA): TGTGCCTGGAGTGTACACTCAGGTCTCTGGGGAAACACCATATATTTT. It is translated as CAWSVHSGLWGNTIYF.

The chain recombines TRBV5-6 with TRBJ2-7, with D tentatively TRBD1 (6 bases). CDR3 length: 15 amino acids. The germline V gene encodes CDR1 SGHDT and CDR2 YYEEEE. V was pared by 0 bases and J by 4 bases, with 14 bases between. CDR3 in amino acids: CASSLALTGFYEQYF. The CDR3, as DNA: TGTGCCAGCAGCTTGGCCTTGACAGGCTTTTACGAGCAGTACTTC. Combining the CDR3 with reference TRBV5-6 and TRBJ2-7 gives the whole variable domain DAGVTQSPTHLIKTRGQQVTLRCSPKSGHDTVSWYQQALGQGPQFIFQYYEEEERQRGNFPDRFSGHQFPNYSSELNVNALLLGDSALYLCASSLALTGFYEQYFGPGTRLTVT.